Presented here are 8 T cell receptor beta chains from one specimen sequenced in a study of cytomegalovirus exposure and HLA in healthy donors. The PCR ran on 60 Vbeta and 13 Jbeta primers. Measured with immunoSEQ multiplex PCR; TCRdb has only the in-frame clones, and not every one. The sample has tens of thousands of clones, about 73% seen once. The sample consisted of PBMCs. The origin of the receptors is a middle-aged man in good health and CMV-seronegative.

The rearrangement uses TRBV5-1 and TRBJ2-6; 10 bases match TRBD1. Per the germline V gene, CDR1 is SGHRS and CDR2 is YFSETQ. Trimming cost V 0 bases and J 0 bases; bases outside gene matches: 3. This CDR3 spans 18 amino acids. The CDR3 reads CASSLGDRGSSGANVLTF. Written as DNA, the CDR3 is TGCGCCAGCAGCTTGGGGGACAGGGGTTCCTCTGGGGCCAACGTCCTGACTTTC.

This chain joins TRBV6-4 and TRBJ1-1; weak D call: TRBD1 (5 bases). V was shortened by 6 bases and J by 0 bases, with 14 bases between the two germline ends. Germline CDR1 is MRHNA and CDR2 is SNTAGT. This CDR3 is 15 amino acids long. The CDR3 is CASSRQAGVNTEAFF. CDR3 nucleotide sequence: TGTGCCAGCAGCCGTCAGGCGGGGGTGAACACTGAAGCTTTCTTT.

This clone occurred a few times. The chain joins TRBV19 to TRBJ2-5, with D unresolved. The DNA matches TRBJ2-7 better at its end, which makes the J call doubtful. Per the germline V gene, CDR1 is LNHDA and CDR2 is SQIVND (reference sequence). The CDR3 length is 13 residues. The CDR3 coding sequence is TGTGCCAGTAGCTTGGGCCTCTCCTACGAGCAGTACTTC. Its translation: CASSLGLSYEQYF.

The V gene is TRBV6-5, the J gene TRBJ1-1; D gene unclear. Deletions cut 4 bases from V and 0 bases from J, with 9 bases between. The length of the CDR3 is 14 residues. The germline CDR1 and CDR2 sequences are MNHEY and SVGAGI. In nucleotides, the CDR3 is TGTGCCAGCAGTTCGTTGGGAGTGAACACTGAAGCTTTCTTT. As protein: CASSSLGVNTEAFF.

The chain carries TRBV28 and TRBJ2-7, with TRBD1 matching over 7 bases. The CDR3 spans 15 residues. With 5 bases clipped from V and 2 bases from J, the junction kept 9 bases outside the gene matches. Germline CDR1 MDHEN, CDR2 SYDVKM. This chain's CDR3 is CASSPRVGTAYEQYF. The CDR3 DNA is TGTGCCAGCAGTCCCAGGGTGGGGACAGCCTACGAGCAGTACTTC. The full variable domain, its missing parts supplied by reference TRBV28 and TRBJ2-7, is DVKVTQSSRYLVKRTGEKVFLECVQDMDHENMFWYRQDPGLGLRLIYFSYDVKMKEKGDIPEGYSVSREKKERFSLILESASTNQTSMYLCASSPRVGTAYEQYFGPGTRLTVT.

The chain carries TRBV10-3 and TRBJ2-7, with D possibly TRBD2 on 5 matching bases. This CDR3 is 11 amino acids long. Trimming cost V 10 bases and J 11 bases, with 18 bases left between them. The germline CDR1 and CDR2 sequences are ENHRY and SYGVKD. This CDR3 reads CATAPGREKYF. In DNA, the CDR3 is TGTGCCACGGCCCCGGGAAGGGAGAAGTACTTC.

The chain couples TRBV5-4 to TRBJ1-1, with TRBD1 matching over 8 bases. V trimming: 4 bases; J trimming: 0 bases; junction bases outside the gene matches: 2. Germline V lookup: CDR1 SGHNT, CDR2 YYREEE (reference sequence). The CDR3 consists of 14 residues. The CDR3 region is CASSRDRLNTEAFF. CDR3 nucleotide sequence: TGTGCCAGCAGCCGGGACAGGCTGAACACTGAAGCTTTCTTT.

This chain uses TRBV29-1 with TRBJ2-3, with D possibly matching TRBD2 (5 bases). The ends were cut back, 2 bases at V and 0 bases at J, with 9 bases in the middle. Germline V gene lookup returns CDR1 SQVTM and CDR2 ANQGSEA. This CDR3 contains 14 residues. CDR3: CSVERGDSTDTQYF. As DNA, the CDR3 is TGCAGCGTTGAACGGGGAGATAGCACAGATACGCAGTATTTT.